This is a list of T cell receptor beta chains from one sample in a study of T cells in Graves' hyperthyroidism and ophthalmopathy. TCRdb itself ran the multiplex PCR reads through MiXCR, one entry per CDR3 protein. The table lists about 500,000 distinct CDR3 sequences, roughly 15% of them singletons. Sequenced material: blood. These receptors were collected from a woman aged 25-40 years with Graves' ophthalmopathy. Each CDR3 is given with its conserved first and last residue. Fields, in order: D gene, CDR3 length, V gene, J gene, clone size, CDR3 protein, CDR3 DNA. D genes are given only for firm matches. The listing skips clone size in some rows; elsewhere it reads once, few, many or a size class.

D gene: .
CDR3 length: 15
V gene: TRBV9
J gene: TRBJ2-1
clone size: few
CDR3 protein: CASSVGGTSPNEQFF
CDR3 DNA: TGTGCCAGCAGCGTAGGTGGTACCAGTCCAAATGAGCAGTTCTTC

D gene: TRBD1
CDR3 length: 16
V gene: TRBV28
J gene: TRBJ1-4
clone size: .
CDR3 protein: CASSFFRTGANEKLFF
CDR3 DNA: TGTGCCAGCAGTTTTTTTCGGACAGGAGCGAATGAAAAACTGTTTTTT

D gene: TRBD1
CDR3 length: 17
V gene: TRBV6-1
J gene: TRBJ1-4
clone size: many
CDR3 protein: CASSSNDPGGQGEKLFF
CDR3 DNA: TGTGCCAGCAGCTCAAACGATCCAGGGGGCCAAGGTGAAAAACTGTTTTTT

D gene: TRBD1
CDR3 length: 17
V gene: TRBV20-1
J gene: TRBJ1-6
clone size: few
CDR3 protein: CSATPGQGARGRSPLHF
CDR3 DNA: TGCAGTGCCACTCCGGGACAGGGGGCCCGGGGGCGTTCACCCCTCCACTTT

D gene: .
CDR3 length: 17
V gene: TRBV28
J gene: TRBJ2-5
clone size: .
CDR3 protein: CASGDPRGAVLQETQYF
CDR3 DNA: TGTGCCAGCGGGGACCCGAGGGGTGCCGTCCTCCAAGAGACCCAGTACTTC

D gene: .
CDR3 length: 14
V gene: TRBV5-1
J gene: TRBJ2-2
clone size: .
CDR3 protein: CASSVSSNTGELFF
CDR3 DNA: TGCGCCAGCAGTGTATCTTCGAACACCGGGGAGCTGTTTTTT

D gene: .
CDR3 length: 14
V gene: TRBV4-3
J gene: TRBJ1-5
clone size: many
CDR3 protein: CASSQDPRNQPQHF
CDR3 DNA: TGCGCCAGCAGCCAAGATCCCCGCAATCAGCCCCAGCATTTT

D gene: .
CDR3 length: 17
V gene: TRBV30
J gene: TRBJ2-1
clone size: many
CDR3 protein: CAWSAPLRGLGGNEQFF
CDR3 DNA: TGTGCCTGGAGTGCACCCCTTAGAGGGCTCGGCGGCAATGAGCAGTTCTTC

D gene: .
CDR3 length: 15
V gene: TRBV2
J gene: TRBJ2-3
clone size: many
CDR3 protein: CASSESTVITDTQYF
CDR3 DNA: TGTGCCAGCAGTGAAAGCACAGTGATCACAGATACGCAGTATTTT

D gene: .
CDR3 length: 14
V gene: TRBV19
J gene: TRBJ2-4
clone size: few
CDR3 protein: CASSIGYPKNIQYF
CDR3 DNA: TGTGCCAGTAGTATCGGCTACCCCAAAAACATTCAGTACTTC

D gene: .
CDR3 length: 14
V gene: TRBV7-2
J gene: TRBJ2-7
clone size: few
CDR3 protein: CASSGTGEAYEQYF
CDR3 DNA: TGTGCCAGCAGCGGAACAGGGGAGGCGTACGAGCAGTACTTC